The source of this T cell receptor (beta chain) is a study of blood T cell repertoires in COVID-19. J gave up 4 bases and V 2 bases, and 5 bases lay outside the gene matches. The germline V gene has CDR1 SGHTA and CDR2 FQGTGA. This CDR3 region has 16 residues. Produced via immunoSEQ multiplex PCR; TCRdb's table is partial and in-frame only. The repertoire holds about 370,000 clones, with 80% to 90% as singletons. Sample: PBMCs or T cells enriched from blood (not recorded which). The V call is TRBV7-3, the J call TRBJ2-1; 10 bases match TRBD2. The receptor comes from a man aged 18 to 30 who had recovered from COVID-19. The CDR3 is CASSLSSSGSYNEQFF. The DNA for the CDR3 is TGTGCCAGCAGCTTATCTTCTAGCGGGAGTTACAATGAGCAGTTCTTC.